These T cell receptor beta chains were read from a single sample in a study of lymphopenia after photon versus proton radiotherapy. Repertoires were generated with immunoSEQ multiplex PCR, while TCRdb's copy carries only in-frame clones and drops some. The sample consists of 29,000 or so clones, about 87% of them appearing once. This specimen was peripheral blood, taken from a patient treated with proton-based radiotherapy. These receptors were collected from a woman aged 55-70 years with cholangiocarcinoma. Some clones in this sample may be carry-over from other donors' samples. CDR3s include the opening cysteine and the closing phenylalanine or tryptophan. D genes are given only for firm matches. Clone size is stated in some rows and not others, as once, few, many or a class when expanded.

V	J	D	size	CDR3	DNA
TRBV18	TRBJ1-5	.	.	CASSPGATHQPQHF	TGTGCCAGCTCACCAGGGGCAACGCATCAGCCCCAGCATTTT
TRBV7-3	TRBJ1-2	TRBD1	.	CASSAGQGYGYTF	TGTGCCAGCAGCGCGGGACAGGGTTATGGCTACACCTTC
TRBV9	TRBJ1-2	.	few	CASSVEDRRPLYGYTF	TGTGCCAGCAGCGTCGAGGACAGACGACCGCTGTATGGCTACACCTTC
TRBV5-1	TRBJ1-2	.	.	CASSLEGDYGYTF	TGCGCCAGCAGCTTAGAGGGTGACTATGGCTACACCTTC
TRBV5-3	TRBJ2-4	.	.	CARERGTRKNIQYF	TGTGCCAGAGAGCGCGGGACTCGCAAAAACATTCAGTACTTC
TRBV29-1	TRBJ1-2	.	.	CSVADRSSANYGYTF	TGCAGCGTTGCCGACCGTTCGTCGGCTAACTATGGCTACACCTTC
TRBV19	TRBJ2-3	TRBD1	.	CASRRQGPSTDTQYF	TGTGCCAGTAGACGACAGGGGCCTAGCACAGATACGCAGTATTTT
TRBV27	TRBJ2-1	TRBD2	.	CASSWQGGGEQFF	TGTGCCAGCAGTTGGCAGGGCGGGGGGGAGCAGTTCTTC
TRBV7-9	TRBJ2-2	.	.	CASSGDGDTGELFF	TGTGCCAGCAGCGGGGACGGTGACACCGGGGAGCTGTTTTTT
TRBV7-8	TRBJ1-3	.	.	CASSLLVSGNTIYF	TGTGCCAGCAGCTTATTAGTCTCTGGAAACACCATATATTTT
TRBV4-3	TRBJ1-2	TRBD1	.	CASSQDGTDYGYTF	TGCGCCAGCAGCCAAGATGGGACAGACTATGGCTACACCTTC
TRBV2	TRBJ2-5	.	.	CASSVRGRVGETQYF	TGTGCCAGCAGTGTTCGCGGGCGGGTAGGAGAGACCCAGTACTTC
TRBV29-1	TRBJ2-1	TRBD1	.	CSERTGYNEQFF	TGCAGCGAAAGGACAGGCTACAATGAGCAGTTCTTC
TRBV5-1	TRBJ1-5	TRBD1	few	CASSWTGHEPQHF	TGCGCCAGCAGCTGGACAGGGCATGAGCCCCAGCATTTT
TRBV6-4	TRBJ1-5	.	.	CASRDRSYGQPQHF	TGTGCCAGCAGGGACAGATCTTACGGTCAGCCCCAGCATTTT
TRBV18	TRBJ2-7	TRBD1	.	CASSGRTGGPYEQYF	TGTGCCAGCTCAGGGCGGACAGGGGGCCCCTACGAGCAGTACTTC
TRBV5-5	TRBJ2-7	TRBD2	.	CASSLDASGTSYEQYF	TGTGCCAGCAGCTTGGACGCCAGCGGGACGTCCTACGAGCAGTACTTC
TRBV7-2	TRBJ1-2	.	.	CASSLVRRGNGYTF	TGTGCCAGCAGCTTAGTGAGGAGGGGGAATGGCTACACCTTC
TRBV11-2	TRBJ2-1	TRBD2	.	CASSRGLADRNEQFF	TGTGCCAGCAGCCGGGGACTAGCGGATAGGAATGAGCAGTTCTTC
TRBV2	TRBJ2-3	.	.	CASSSWPDTQYF	TGTGCCAGCAGTTCCTGGCCGGATACGCAGTATTTT
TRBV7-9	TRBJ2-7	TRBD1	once	CAINGDRDRGGEQYF	TGTGCCATCAACGGAGACCGGGACAGGGGCGGCGAGCAGTACTTC
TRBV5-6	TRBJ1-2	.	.	CASSLEGNYGYTF	TGTGCCAGCAGCTTGGAGGGGAATTATGGCTACACCTTC
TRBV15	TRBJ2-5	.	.	CATSSRAGRQETQYF	TGTGCCACCAGCAGTCGGGCAGGGAGGCAAGAGACCCAGTACTTC
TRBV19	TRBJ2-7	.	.	CASSKDITYEQYF	TGTGCCAGTAGCAAGGACATCACCTACGAGCAGTACTTC
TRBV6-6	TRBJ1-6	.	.	CSVGGNSPLHF	TGTTCCGTGGGAGGGAATTCACCCCTCCACTTT
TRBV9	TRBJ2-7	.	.	CASSPRPGANYEQYF	TGTGCCAGCAGCCCTCGCCCAGGGGCGAATTACGAGCAGTACTTC
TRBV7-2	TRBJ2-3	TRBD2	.	CASSFLSGGGRTDTQYF	TGTGCCAGCAGCTTCCTATCCGGGGGGGGCCGCACAGATACGCAGTATTTT
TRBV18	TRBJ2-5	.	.	CASSPGTKETQYF	TGTGCCAGCTCACCTGGGACGAAAGAGACCCAGTACTTC
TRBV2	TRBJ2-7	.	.	CASFGTKYEQYF	TGTGCCAGTTTTGGGACGAAATACGAGCAGTACTTC
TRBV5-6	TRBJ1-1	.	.	CASSRAISEAFF	TGTGCCAGCAGCCGGGCAATCTCTGAAGCTTTCTTT
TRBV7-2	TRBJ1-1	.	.	CASSLVGRVNEAFF	TGTGCCAGCAGCTTAGTTGGCAGGGTAAATGAAGCTTTCTTT
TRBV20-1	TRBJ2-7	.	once	CSASGDEQYF	TGCAGTGCTAGTGGCGACGAGCAGTACTTC
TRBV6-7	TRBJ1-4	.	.	CASSYSISAGERSNGEKLFF	TGTGCCAGCAGTTACTCGATTTCGGCAGGGGAGCGGTCGAATGGCGAAAAACTGTTTTTT
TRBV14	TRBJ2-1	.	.	CASSHALGVNEQFF	TGTGCCAGCAGCCACGCCCTGGGGGTCAATGAGCAGTTCTTC
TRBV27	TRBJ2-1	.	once	CASSYKGPVGNEQFF	TGTGCCAGCAGTTATAAGGGCCCGGTGGGCAATGAGCAGTTCTTC
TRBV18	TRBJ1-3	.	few	CATHPPGGDTTIYF	TGTGCCACCCACCCACCCGGAGGGGACACCACCATATATTTT
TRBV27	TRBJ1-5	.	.	CASSLLGGNQPQHF	TGTGCCAGCAGTTTATTGGGGGGCAATCAGCCCCAGCATTTT
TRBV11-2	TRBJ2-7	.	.	CASSLVGTAYEQYF	TGTGCCAGCAGCTTAGTTGGAACAGCCTACGAGCAGTACTTC
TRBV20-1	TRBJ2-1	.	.	CSAKSPTEQFF	TGCAGTGCTAAGAGCCCTACAGAGCAGTTCTTC
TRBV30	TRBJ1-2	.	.	CAWSTFPGAVYGYTF	TGTGCCTGGAGTACCTTCCCGGGGGCTGTCTATGGCTACACCTTC
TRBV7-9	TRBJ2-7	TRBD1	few	CASSQRGQGSDKQYF	TGTGCCAGCAGCCAGAGGGGACAGGGGAGTGACAAGCAGTACTTC
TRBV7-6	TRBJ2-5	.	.	CASSSSLTQYF	TGTGCCAGCAGCTCCTCCCTGACCCAGTACTTC
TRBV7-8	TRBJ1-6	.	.	CASSLGISYNSPLHF	TGTGCCAGCAGCTTGGGGATCTCCTATAATTCACCCCTCCACTTT
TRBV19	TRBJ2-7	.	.	CASNPNYSYEQYF	TGTGCCAGTAATCCAAATTACTCCTACGAGCAGTACTTC
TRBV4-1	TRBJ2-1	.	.	CATRTSQSSYNEQFF	TGCGCCACCCGGACTTCCCAGAGCTCCTACAATGAGCAGTTCTTC
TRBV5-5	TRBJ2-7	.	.	CASSVPGNYEQYF	TGTGCCAGCAGCGTTCCAGGTAATTACGAGCAGTACTTC
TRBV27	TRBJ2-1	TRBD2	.	CASSTRRTSGYNEQFF	TGTGCCAGCAGTACCAGGCGGACTAGCGGATACAATGAGCAGTTCTTC
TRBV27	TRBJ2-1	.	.	CASRQSALNEQFF	TGTGCCAGCCGTCAATCCGCCTTAAATGAGCAGTTCTTC
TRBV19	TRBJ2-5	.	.	CASRDFQETQYF	TGTGCCTCCCGGGACTTCCAAGAGACCCAGTACTTC
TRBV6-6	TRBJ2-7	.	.	CATLTGLGAEQYF	TGTGCCACCCTGACTGGGTTGGGGGCCGAGCAGTACTTC